Shown below are 27 T cell receptor beta chains from a single sample sequenced in a study of blood T cells in healthy people across ages. A sample-barcoded 5' primer and a J-beta primer mix were used in a second PCR of roughly 7 to 11 cycles. One entry per CDR3 protein results from TCRdb running MiXCR on the 5' RACE reads. The data show 1.5 million to 2 million distinct CDR3 sequences, roughly 27% seen once. Input material: blood. These receptors all come from a woman in her thirties in good health.

There are a few counts of this clonotype. The chain has TRBV5-4 and TRBJ2-5; D gene uncertain. V was cut by 7 bases and J by 1 base, with 11 bases left in between. Germline V gives CDR1 SGHNT, CDR2 YYREEE (reference sequence). This CDR3 is built from 13 residues. The CDR3 region is CASQNQIQETQYF. The CDR3, as DNA: TGTGCCAGCCAGAACCAGATCCAAGAGACCCAGTACTTC. Complete variable domain (other parts from reference TRBV5-4 and TRBJ2-5): ETGVTQSPTHLIKTRGQQVTLRCSSQSGHNTVSWYQQALGQGPQFIFQYYREEENGRGNFPPRFSGLQFPNYSSELNVNALELDDSALYLCASQNQIQETQYFGPGTRLLVL.

This clonotype was counted only a few times. This sequence joins TRBV29-1 and TRBJ1-5; D unresolved. The CDR3 has 13 residues. V was shortened by 4 bases and J by 0 bases, with 7 bases between the two germline ends. Germline V gene lookup returns CDR1 SQVTM and CDR2 ANQGSEA. The CDR3 region is CSVGQVSNQPQHF. CDR3 DNA: TGCAGCGTTGGGCAGGTTAGCAATCAGCCCCAGCATTTT.

This clonotype came up a few times. The chain carries TRBV20-1 and TRBJ2-7; D ambiguous. The CDR3 is made up of 14 amino acids. V lost 5 bases and J lost 0, with 14 bases in between. Looked up from germline, CDR1 is DFQATT and CDR2 is SNEGSKA (reference sequence). The DNA for the CDR3 is TGCAGTGCTCCCGACGAGTCAAGCTCCTACGAGCAGTACTTC. Protein sequence: CSAPDESSSYEQYF.

The chain has TRBV4-3 and TRBJ1-6; no clear D. The CDR3 covers 15 residues. In germline, CDR1 is LGHNA, CDR2 YSLEER. With 0 bases removed from V and 7 bases from J, the gap between germline ends came to 10 bases. The DNA of the CDR3 is TGCGCCAGCAGCCAAGATAGGGCCAGAAATTCACCCCTCCACTTT. The encoded protein is CASSQDRARNSPLHF.

This clonotype was seen many times. The CDR3 nucleotides are TGCAGTGCGATAGCACCCCGCGGGAGCGGTGGTGATGAGCAGTTCTTC. This codes for CSAIAPRGSGGDEQFF. This chain uses TRBV20-1 with TRBJ2-1; 7 bases are a match to TRBD2. This CDR3 region has 16 residues. Germline V gene data show CDR1 as DFQATT and CDR2 as SNEGSKA (reference sequence). The trim removed 6 bases at V and 8 bases at J, leaving 19 bases unmatched.

The genes are TRBV24-1 and TRBJ2-7, with a possible D match to TRBD2 (6 bases). The ends were cut back, 1 base at V and 5 bases at J, with 11 bases in the middle. Looked up from germline, CDR1 is KGHDR and CDR2 is SFDVKD. The CDR3 runs 14 residues. The CDR3 reads CATSDFRRGHEQYF. The CDR3 DNA follows: TGTGCCACCAGTGATTTTCGGCGGGGCCACGAGCAGTACTTC.

This chain joins TRBV7-9 and TRBJ2-7, with D unclear. Trimming shortened V by 5 bases and J by 3 bases, and 17 bases separated the two germline ends. Germline CDR1 SEHNR, CDR2 FQNEAQ (reference sequence). There are 15 residues in the CDR3. The CDR3 region is CASSAPSTANYEQYF. The CDR3 DNA is TGTGCCAGCAGCGCACCCTCCACAGCGAACTACGAGCAGTACTTC.

The chain combines TRBV11-2 with TRBJ2-5; D gene ambiguous. CDR1 and CDR2 (germline): SGHAT, FQNNGV. V lost 0 bases to trimming and J lost 2 bases, with 10 bases between them. This CDR3 spans 15 amino acids. DNA for the CDR3: TGTGCCAGCAGCTTAGATCTTTGGGGTCAAGAGACCCAGTACTTC. Translated: CASSLDLWGQETQYF.

This chain uses TRBV7-9 with TRBJ1-1; D is uncertain. Per germline, CDR1 SEHNR and CDR2 FQNEAQ (reference sequence). V lost 5 bases and J lost 1, with 11 bases in between. This CDR3 has 14 residues. The CDR3 DNA sequence: TGTGCCAGCAGCCCCCGCCCGGGGAACACTGAAGCTTTCTTT. Its translation is CASSPRPGNTEAFF.

In this sample, this clonotype turned up many times. The rearrangement joins TRBV12-3 or TRBV12-4 to TRBJ1-2, with TRBD1 matching 8 bases. Trimming removed 5 bases from V and 8 bases from J; junction bases left unmatched: 4. The CDR3 spans 12 residues. Written as DNA, the CDR3 is TGTGCCAGCAGTCAGGGGGCGCGGGGCTACACCTTC. It codes for CASSQGARGYTF.

The chain combines TRBV6-5 with TRBJ2-5, with D possibly matching TRBD1 (5 bases). The J call may be faulty, since TRBJ2-7 better matches the DNA end. This CDR3 region has 15 residues. The germline gives CDR1 MNHEY, CDR2 SVGAGI. This CDR3 reads CASSRAATRGNEQYF. CDR3 nucleotides: TGTGCCAGCAGTCGTGCAGCGACAAGGGGCAACGAGCAGTACTTC.

This clonotype was detected a few times. The V and J genes are TRBV7-9 and TRBJ2-7, with D perhaps matching TRBD1 (6 bases). There are 12 residues in the CDR3. Trimming shortened V by 7 bases and J by 3 bases, and 10 bases separated the two germline ends. Germline V gene lookup returns CDR1 SEHNR and CDR2 FQNEAQ (reference sequence). CDR3 nucleotide sequence: TGTGCCAGCACCCTGGACAGCTACGAGCAGTACTTC. Translating gives CASTLDSYEQYF.

This chain connects TRBV6-2 or TRBV6-3 to TRBJ2-1; D remains unclear. Germline CDR1 MNHEY, CDR2 SVGEGT. The CDR3 spans 11 residues. The ends were cut back, 6 bases at V and 10 bases at J, with 10 bases in the middle. CDR3 DNA sequence: TGTGCCAGCAGATACCCGAGCGAGCAGTTCTTC. This encodes CASRYPSEQFF.

The CDR3, as DNA: TGCAGTGCGGAGCGGGGGGGGAGCTCCTACGAGCAGTACTTC. It specifies CSAERGGSSYEQYF. The chain carries TRBV20-1 and TRBJ2-7; 10 nucleotides match TRBD2. Losses at the gene ends were 6 bases for V and 0 bases for J; bases not matched to a gene: 5. The V gene's germline CDR1 is DFQATT and CDR2 SNEGSKA (reference sequence). This CDR3 region has 14 residues.

CDR3 amino acids: CASSLTSGPNTGELFF. The CDR3 nucleotides are TGCGCCAGCAGCTTGACCTCCGGGCCGAACACCGGGGAGCTGTTTTTT. The V gene is TRBV5-1, the J gene TRBJ2-2; no clear D gene. The CDR3 extends over 16 amino acids. Germline lookup yields CDR1 SGHRS and CDR2 YFSETQ. V was clipped by 1 base and J by 0 bases, with 10 bases between them.

There are a few counts of this clonotype. The chain couples TRBV12-3 or TRBV12-4 to TRBJ2-2, with TRBD2 matching over 7 bases. The length of the CDR3 is 17 residues. The V segment lost 3 bases and the J segment 6 bases; nucleotides outside the gene matches: 13. CDR3 DNA: TGTGCCAGCAGTTTTGGCGGGGGAGAAACTTTAGCCGGGGAGCTGTTTTTT. The encoded protein is CASSFGGGETLAGELFF.

With regard to this clonotype: The junction does not match germline at one end; this may be a read error. The chain links TRBV9 to TRBJ2-1; D perhaps matches TRBD1 (6 bases). This CDR3 comprises 16 residues. Germline-derived CDR1 and CDR2 are SGDLS and YYNGEE. The CDR3 is CASSVPEDSSYNERFF. In DNA, the CDR3 is TGTGCCAGCAGCGTCCCCGAGGACAGCTCCTACAATGAGCGGTTCTTC.

This rearrangement joins TRBV2 to TRBJ2-3, with D perhaps TRBD2 (5 bases). Between the trimmed V and J ends, which lost 2 bases and 0 bases, there was a span of 6 bases. This CDR3 is built from 14 residues. Germline V CDR1 and CDR2: SNHLY, FYNNEI. CDR3 nucleotides: TGTGCCAGCAGTGAACAGCGGAGCACAGATACGCAGTATTTT. Translating gives CASSEQRSTDTQYF.

The genes are TRBV20-1 and TRBJ2-7; maybe TRBD2 (6 bases). The CDR3 contains 13 residues. V was cut by 5 bases and J by 3 bases, with 14 bases left in between. Looked up from germline, CDR1 is DFQATT and CDR2 is SNEGSKA (reference sequence). CDR3 residues: CSALGGECYEQYF. The CDR3 nucleotides read TGCAGTGCTCTCGGCGGGGAGTGCTACGAGCAGTACTTC.

This chain links TRBV12-3 or TRBV12-4 with TRBJ2-2; D uncertain. The CDR3 is 16 residues long. Trimming took 6 bases from V and 5 from J, leaving 19 bases between them. The CDR3 bases are TGTGCCAGCAGCCCGACTCGGGCTAGTGGGACCGGGGAGCTGTTTTTT. It translates to CASSPTRASGTGELFF.

The chain combines TRBV15 with TRBJ2-1; 12 bases align to TRBD2. The CDR3 is made up of 19 amino acids. V lost 1 base, J lost 0 bases, and 7 bases stayed unmatched. CDR1 and CDR2 (germline): LNHNV, YYDKDF (reference sequence). In DNA, the CDR3 is TGTGCCACCAGCAGAGTTGGGAGGACTAGCGGGATCTCCTACAATGAGCAGTTCTTC. Translating it yields CATSRVGRTSGISYNEQFF.

In the case of this clonotype: This may be a read error: a much more frequent sequence differs by one nucleotide. The chain recombines TRBV10-3 with TRBJ2-2; maybe TRBD2 (5 bases). Per the germline V gene, CDR1 is ENHRY and CDR2 is SYGVKD. V was cut by 6 bases and J by 5 bases, with 13 bases left in between. This CDR3 spans 14 amino acids. CDR3 nucleotide sequence: TGTGCCATCAGGGACTCTATAGGGACCGGGGAGCTGTTTTTT. Protein: CAIRDSIGTGELFF.

This clonotype was seen many times. This chain connects TRBV12-3 or TRBV12-4 to TRBJ2-1, with TRBD2 identical over 8 bases. V was clipped by 7 bases and J by 3 bases; unmatched bases: 5. This CDR3 is 14 amino acids long. The CDR3 DNA is TGTGCCAGCAAACCAGCGGGAGACTACAATGAGCAGTTCTTC. Residues: CASKPAGDYNEQFF.

This clonotype was detected a few times. This sequence joins TRBV12-3 or TRBV12-4 and TRBJ2-5; D is unclear. The J call may be incorrect, as the DNA end agrees better with TRBJ2-7. This CDR3 has 12 residues. This CDR3 reads CASSFRHNEQYF. The CDR3 DNA sequence: TGTGCCAGCAGTTTTCGACACAACGAGCAGTACTTC.

For this clonotype: A clone one base away is much larger, so this may be a read error. This chain links TRBV7-3 with TRBJ2-4; D is perhaps TRBD2 (5 bases). Germline V CDR1 and CDR2: SGHTA, FQGTGA. The CDR3 runs to 12 residues. V was trimmed by 4 bases and J by 13 bases, leaving 14 bases between them. The CDR3 protein is CASSSGIDEQYF. The CDR3 DNA follows: TGTGCCAGCAGCTCCGGGATAGATGAGCAGTACTTC. Drawing the rest from reference TRBV7-3 and TRBJ2-4, the complete variable domain is GAGVSQTPSNKVTEKGKYVELRCDPISGHTALYWYRQSLGQGPEFLIYFQGTGAADDSGLPNDRFFAVRPEGSVSTLKIQRTERGDSAVYLCASSSGIDEQYFGAGTRLSVL.

The sample holds a few counts of this clonotype. The CDR3 coding sequence is TGTGCCAGCAGGAAGCAGACCAATCAGCCCCAGCATTTT. Translation: CASRKQTNQPQHF. The chain employs TRBV28 and TRBJ1-5; D is unresolved. This CDR3 region has 13 residues. CDR1 is MDHEN, CDR2 SYDVKM, per germline. Trimming cost V 6 bases and J 3 bases, with 9 bases left between them.

Notes on this clonotype: One end of the junction fails to match germline, which may point to a read error. The chain recombines TRBV7-9 with TRBJ2-3, with 8 nucleotides matching TRBD1. The CDR3 sequence is 16 residues long. Germline V gene sequence: CDR1 SEHNR, CDR2 FQNEAQ (reference sequence). CDR3 sequence reads: CASSFSTGAHTDAQYF. In nucleotides, the CDR3 is TGTGCCAGCAGCTTCTCGACAGGGGCGCACACAGATGCGCAGTATTTT.